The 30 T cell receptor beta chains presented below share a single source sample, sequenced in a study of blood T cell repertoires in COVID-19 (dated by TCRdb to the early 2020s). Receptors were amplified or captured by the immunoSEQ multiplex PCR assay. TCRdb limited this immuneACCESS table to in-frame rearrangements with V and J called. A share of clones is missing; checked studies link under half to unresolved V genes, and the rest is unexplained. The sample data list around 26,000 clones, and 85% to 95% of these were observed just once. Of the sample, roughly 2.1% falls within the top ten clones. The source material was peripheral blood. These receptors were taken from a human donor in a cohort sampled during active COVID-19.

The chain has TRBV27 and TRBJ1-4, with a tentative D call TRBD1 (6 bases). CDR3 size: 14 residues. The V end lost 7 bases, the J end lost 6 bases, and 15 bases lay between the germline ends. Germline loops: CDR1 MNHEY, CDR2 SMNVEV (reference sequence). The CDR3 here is CASNHTGRDEKLFF. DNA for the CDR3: TGTGCCAGCAACCACACAGGGAGAGATGAAAAACTGTTTTTT.

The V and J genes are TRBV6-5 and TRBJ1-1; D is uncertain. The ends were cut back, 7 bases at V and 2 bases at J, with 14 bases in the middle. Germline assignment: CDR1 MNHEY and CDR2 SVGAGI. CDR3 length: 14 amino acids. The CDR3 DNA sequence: TGTGCCAGCATCCCTCCCGGCGGAAACACTGAAGCTTTCTTT. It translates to CASIPPGGNTEAFF.

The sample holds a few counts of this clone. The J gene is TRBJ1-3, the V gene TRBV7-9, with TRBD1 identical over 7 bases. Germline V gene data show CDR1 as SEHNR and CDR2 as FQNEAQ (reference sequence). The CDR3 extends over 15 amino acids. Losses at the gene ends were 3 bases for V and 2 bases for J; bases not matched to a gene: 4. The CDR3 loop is CASSLTGTAGNTIYF. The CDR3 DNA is TGTGCCAGCAGCTTGACAGGGACTGCTGGAAACACCATATATTTT.

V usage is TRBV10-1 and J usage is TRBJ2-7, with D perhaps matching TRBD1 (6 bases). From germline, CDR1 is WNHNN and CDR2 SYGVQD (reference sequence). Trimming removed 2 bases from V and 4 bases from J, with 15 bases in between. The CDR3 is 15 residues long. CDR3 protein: CASSEPGQGLYEQYF. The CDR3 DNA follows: TGCGCCAGCAGTGAGCCGGGGCAGGGGTTGTACGAGCAGTACTTC.

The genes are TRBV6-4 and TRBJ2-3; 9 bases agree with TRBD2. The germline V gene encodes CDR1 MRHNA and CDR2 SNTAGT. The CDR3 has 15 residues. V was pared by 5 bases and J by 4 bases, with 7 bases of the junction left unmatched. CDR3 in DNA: TGTGCCAGCAGTAAGGGTAGCGGGAGATCAGATACGCAGTATTTT. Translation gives CASSKGSGRSDTQYF.

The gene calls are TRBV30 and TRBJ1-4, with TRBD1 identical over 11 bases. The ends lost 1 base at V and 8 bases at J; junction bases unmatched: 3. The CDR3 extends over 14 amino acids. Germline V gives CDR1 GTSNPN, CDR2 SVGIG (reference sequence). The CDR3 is CAWSEGQGGEKLFF. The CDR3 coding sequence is TGTGCCTGGAGTGAGGGACAGGGGGGGGAAAAACTGTTTTTT.

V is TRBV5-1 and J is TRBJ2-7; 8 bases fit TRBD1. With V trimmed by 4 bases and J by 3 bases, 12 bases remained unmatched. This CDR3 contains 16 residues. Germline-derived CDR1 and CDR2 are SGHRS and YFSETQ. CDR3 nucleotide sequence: TGCGCCAGCAGCGGAGAACCGGCCACAGGGGGCTACGAGCAGTACTTC. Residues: CASSGEPATGGYEQYF.

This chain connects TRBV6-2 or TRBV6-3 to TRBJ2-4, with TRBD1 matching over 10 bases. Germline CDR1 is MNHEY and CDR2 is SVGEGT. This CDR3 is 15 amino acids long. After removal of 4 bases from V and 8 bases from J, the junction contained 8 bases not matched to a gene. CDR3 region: CASSSRDRGEHIQYF. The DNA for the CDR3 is TGTGCCAGCAGTTCCCGGGACAGGGGAGAACACATTCAGTACTTC.

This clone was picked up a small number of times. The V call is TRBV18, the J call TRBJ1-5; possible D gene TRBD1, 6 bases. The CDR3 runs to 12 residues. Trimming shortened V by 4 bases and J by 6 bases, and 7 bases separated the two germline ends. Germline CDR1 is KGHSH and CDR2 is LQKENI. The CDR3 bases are TGTGCCAGCTCACAAGGGGGTCAGCCCCAGCATTTT. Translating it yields CASSQGGQPQHF.

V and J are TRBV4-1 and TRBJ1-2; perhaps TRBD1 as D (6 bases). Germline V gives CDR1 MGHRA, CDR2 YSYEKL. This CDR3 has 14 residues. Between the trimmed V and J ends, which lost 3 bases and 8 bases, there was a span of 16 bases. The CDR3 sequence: CASSQGNRAVGYTF. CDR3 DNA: TGCGCCAGCAGCCAGGGGAACAGGGCGGTGGGCTACACCTTC.

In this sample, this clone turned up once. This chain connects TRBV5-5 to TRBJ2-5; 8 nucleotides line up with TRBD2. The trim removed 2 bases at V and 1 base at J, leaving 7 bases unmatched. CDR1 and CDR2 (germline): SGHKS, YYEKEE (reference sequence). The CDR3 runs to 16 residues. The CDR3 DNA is TGTGCCAGCAGCTTCCCAGGACTAGCCCCCCAAGAGACCCAGTACTTC. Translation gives CASSFPGLAPQETQYF. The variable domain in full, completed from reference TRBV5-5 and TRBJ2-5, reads DAGVTQSPTHLIKTRGQQVTLRCSPISGHKSVSWYQQVLGQGPQFIFQYYEKEERGRGNFPDRFSARQFPNYSSELNVNALLLGDSALYLCASSFPGLAPQETQYFGPGTRLLVL.

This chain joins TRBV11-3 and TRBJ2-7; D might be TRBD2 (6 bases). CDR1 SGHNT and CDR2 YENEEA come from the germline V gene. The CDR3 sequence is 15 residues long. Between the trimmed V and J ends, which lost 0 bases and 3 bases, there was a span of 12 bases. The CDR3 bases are TGTGCCAGCAGCTTAGAAGGTGGAGGGATCTACGAGCAGTACTTC. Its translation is CASSLEGGGIYEQYF.

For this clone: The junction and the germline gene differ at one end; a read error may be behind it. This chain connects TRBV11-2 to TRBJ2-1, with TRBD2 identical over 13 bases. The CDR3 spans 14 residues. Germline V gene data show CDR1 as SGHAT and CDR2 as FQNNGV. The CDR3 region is CASSLGTSGSISIF. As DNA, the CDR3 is TGTGCCAGCAGCTTAGGGACTAGCGGGAGTATTTCGATCTTC. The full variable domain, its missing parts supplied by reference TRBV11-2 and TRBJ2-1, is EAGVAQSPRYKIIEKRQSVAFWCNPISGHATLYWYQQILGQGPKLLIQFQNNGVVDDSQLPKDRFSAERLKGVDSTLKIQPAKLEDSAVYLCASSLGTSGSISIFGPGTRLTVL.

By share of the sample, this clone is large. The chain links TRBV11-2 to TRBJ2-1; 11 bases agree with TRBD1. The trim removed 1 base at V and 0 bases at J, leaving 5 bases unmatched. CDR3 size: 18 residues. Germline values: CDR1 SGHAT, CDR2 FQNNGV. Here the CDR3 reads CASSLVFGTGGSYNEQFF. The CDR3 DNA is TGTGCCAGCAGCTTAGTTTTCGGGACAGGGGGCTCCTACAATGAGCAGTTCTTC. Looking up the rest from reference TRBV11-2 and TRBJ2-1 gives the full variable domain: EAGVAQSPRYKIIEKRQSVAFWCNPISGHATLYWYQQILGQGPKLLIQFQNNGVVDDSQLPKDRFSAERLKGVDSTLKIQPAKLEDSAVYLCASSLVFGTGGSYNEQFFGPGTRLTVL.

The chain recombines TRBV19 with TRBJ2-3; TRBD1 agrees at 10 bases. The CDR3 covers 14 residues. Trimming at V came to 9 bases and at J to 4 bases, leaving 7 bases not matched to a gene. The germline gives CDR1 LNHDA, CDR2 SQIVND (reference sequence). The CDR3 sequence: CASRTGGLADTQYF. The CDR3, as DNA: TGTGCCAGCCGGACAGGGGGGTTGGCAGATACGCAGTATTTT.

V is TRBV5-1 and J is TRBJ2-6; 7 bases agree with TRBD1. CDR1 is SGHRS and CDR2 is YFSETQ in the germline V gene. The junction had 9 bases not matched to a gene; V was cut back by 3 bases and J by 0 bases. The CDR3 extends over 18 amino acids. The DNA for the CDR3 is TGCGCCAGCAGCTCCGTGACAGGGATATACTCTGGGGCCAACGTCCTGACTTTC. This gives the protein CASSSVTGIYSGANVLTF.

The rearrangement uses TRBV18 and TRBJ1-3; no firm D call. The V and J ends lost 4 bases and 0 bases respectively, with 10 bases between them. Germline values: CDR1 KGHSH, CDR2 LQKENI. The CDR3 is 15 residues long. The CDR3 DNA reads TGTGCCAGCTCACAGAACACGGGCTCTGGAAACACCATATATTTT. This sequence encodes CASSQNTGSGNTIYF.

CDR3 in amino acids: CASSLRGGAGYEQYF. The CDR3 DNA follows: TGCGCCAGCAGCTTGCGCGGGGGGGCGGGCTACGAGCAGTACTTC. The rearrangement joins TRBV5-1 to TRBJ2-7; the match to TRBD2 covers 9 bases. The V gene's germline CDR1 is SGHRS and CDR2 YFSETQ. The CDR3 runs 15 residues. J was trimmed by 3 bases and V by 1 base; bases with no gene match: 5.

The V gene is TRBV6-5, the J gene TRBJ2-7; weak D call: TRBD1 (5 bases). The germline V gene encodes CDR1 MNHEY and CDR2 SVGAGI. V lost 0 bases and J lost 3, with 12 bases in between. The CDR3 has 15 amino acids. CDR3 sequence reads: CASSYSAGIVYEQYF. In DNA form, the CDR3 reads TGTGCCAGCAGTTACTCGGCAGGGATAGTCTACGAGCAGTACTTC.

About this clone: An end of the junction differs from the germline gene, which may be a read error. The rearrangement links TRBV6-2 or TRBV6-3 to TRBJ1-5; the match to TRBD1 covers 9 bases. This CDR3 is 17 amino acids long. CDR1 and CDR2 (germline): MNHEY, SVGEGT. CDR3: CASSDSLGQGTYQPQHF. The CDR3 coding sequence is TGTGCCAGCAGTGACTCACTTGGACAGGGGACGTATCAGCCCCAGCATTTT.

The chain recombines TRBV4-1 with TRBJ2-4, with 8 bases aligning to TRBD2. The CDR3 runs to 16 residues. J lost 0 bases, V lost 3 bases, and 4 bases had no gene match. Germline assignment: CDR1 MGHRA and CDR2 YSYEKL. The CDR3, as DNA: TGCGCCAGCAGCCAGGGACTAGGACTAGCCAAAAACATTCAGTACTTC. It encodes CASSQGLGLAKNIQYF.

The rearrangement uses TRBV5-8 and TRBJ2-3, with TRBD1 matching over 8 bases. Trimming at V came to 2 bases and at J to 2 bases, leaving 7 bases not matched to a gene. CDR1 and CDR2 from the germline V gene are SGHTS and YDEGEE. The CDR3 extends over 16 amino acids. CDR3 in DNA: TGTGCCAGCAGCTTTTACAGGGGGATTTCCACAGATACGCAGTATTTT. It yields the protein CASSFYRGISTDTQYF.

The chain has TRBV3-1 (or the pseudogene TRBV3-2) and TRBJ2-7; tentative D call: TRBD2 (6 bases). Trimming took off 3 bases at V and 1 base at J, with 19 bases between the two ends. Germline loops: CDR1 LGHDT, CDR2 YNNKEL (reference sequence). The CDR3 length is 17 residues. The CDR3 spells CASSHRGNSWGSYEQYF. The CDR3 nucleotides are TGTGCCAGCAGCCACCGCGGGAATAGCTGGGGTTCCTACGAGCAGTACTTC.

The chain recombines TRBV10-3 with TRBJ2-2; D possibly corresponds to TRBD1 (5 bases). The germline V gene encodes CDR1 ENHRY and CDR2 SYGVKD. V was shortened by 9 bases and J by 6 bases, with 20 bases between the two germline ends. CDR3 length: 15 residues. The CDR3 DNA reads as TGTGCCATACTCTTCCGGGCAGGGTCGGCCGGGGAGCTGTTTTTT. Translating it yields CAILFRAGSAGELFF.

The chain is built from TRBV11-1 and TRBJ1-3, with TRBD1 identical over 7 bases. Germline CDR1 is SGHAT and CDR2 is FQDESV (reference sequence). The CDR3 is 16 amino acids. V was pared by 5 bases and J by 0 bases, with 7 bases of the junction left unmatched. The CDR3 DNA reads TGTGCCAGCAGCGACCTAACAGGGGCCTCTGGAAACACCATATATTTT. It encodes CASSDLTGASGNTIYF.

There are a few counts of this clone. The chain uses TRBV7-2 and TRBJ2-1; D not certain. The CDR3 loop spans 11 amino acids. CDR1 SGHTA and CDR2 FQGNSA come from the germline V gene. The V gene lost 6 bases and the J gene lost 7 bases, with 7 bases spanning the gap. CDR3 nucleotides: TGTGCCAGCAGAATACTTAATGAGCAGTTCTTC. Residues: CASRILNEQFF.

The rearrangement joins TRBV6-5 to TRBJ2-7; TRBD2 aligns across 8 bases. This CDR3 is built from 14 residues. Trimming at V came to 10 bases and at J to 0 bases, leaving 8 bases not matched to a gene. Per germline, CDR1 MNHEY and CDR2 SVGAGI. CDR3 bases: TGTGCCACCGCCGACCGGGGGGGCTCCTACGAGCAGTACTTC. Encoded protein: CATADRGGSYEQYF.

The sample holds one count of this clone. CDR3 sequence (DNA): TGTGCCAGCAGTTCAGAACGGACTAGTGGCTACACCTTC. Its translation is CASSSERTSGYTF. The chain links TRBV28 to TRBJ1-2, with D unclear. V was pared by 4 bases and J by 7 bases, with 13 bases between. The germline V gene encodes CDR1 MDHEN and CDR2 SYDVKM. The CDR3 spans 13 residues.

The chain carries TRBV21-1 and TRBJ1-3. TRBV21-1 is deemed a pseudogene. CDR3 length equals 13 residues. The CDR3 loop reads CASSKEGLNTIYF. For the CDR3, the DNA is TGTGCCAGCAGCAAGGAGGGTTTAAACACCATATATTTT.

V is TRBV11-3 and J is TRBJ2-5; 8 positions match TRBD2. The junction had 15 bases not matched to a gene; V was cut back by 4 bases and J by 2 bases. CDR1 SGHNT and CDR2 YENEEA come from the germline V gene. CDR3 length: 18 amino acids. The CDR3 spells CASSYPLGLEGKQETQYF. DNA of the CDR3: TGTGCCAGCAGCTACCCCTTGGGACTAGAGGGAAAGCAAGAGACCCAGTACTTC.